Listed here are 22 T cell receptor beta chains from one sample, sequenced in a study of PD-1 blockade in mismatch repair-deficient tumors. Sequenced by immunoSEQ multiplex PCR; TCRdb stores in-frame clones only, minus some. Of roughly 79,000 clones detected, around 80% appear once; the ten largest clones hold around 5.5%. The sequenced sample was peripheral blood, obtained 44 weeks after starting pembrolizumab. Source of these receptors: an adult with mismatch repair-deficient cancer.

This clone was seen a few times. V gene TRBV30 combines with J gene TRBJ2-3, with 7 bases identical to TRBD2. Germline lookup yields CDR1 GTSNPN and CDR2 SVGIG (reference sequence). The CDR3 has 11 residues. Trimming at V came to 5 bases and at J to 5 bases, leaving 1 base not matched to a gene. CDR3 DNA sequence: TGTGCCTGGGGGGAGGGAGATACGCAGTATTTT. This codes for CAWGEGDTQYF.

This clone was picked up many times. This chain uses TRBV11-3 with TRBJ2-7; TRBD2 is a possible D gene (6 bases). This CDR3 has 16 residues. The germline V and J ends were trimmed by 3 bases and 5 bases, with 20 bases remaining between them. CDR1 SGHNT and CDR2 YENEEA come from the germline V gene. CDR3 nucleotide sequence: TGTGCCAGCAGCTTGGGGCGGGGCGGGGCCCCCGACGAGCAGTACTTC. Its protein is CASSLGRGGAPDEQYF.

The chain employs TRBV5-1 and TRBJ1-1, with TRBD1 identical over 7 bases. Germline CDR1 SGHRS, CDR2 YFSETQ. This CDR3 contains 13 residues. V shed 4 bases, J shed 2 bases, and the junction held 2 bases outside the gene matches. The CDR3: CASSGTANTEAFF. CDR3 nucleotides: TGCGCCAGCAGCGGGACAGCTAACACTGAAGCTTTCTTT. The full variable domain, completed using reference TRBV5-1 and TRBJ1-1, is KAGVTQTPRYLIKTRGQQVTLSCSPISGHRSVSWYQQTPGQGLQFLFEYFSETQRNKGNFPGRFSGRQFSNSRSEMNVSTLELGDSALYLCASSGTANTEAFFGQGTRLTVV.

The V gene is TRBV5-6, the J gene TRBJ2-1, with TRBD2 matching 8 bases. Germline-derived CDR1 and CDR2 are SGHDT and YYEEEE. The CDR3 contains 16 residues. V was clipped by 1 base and J by 4 bases; unmatched bases: 7. CDR3 amino acids: CASSLRLTSVYNEQFF. DNA for the CDR3: TGTGCCAGCAGCTTGAGATTGACTAGCGTTTACAATGAGCAGTTCTTC.

The chain is built from TRBV10-2 and TRBJ2-3; 11 bases align to TRBD1. Germline CDR1 WSHSY, CDR2 SAAADI. The CDR3 extends over 18 amino acids. The V and J ends lost 4 bases and 1 base, in that order; junction bases with no gene match: 10. DNA of the CDR3: TGCGCCAGCAGTGCGCCGCTACCGGGACAGGGGGGCACAGATACGCAGTATTTT. Translation gives CASSAPLPGQGGTDTQYF.

V gene TRBV5-1 combines with J gene TRBJ2-1, with D possibly being TRBD2 (5 bases). The CDR3 runs 14 residues. Trimming removed 2 bases from V and 5 bases from J, with 11 bases in between. The germline CDR1 and CDR2 sequences are SGHRS and YFSETQ. The CDR3 DNA reads as TGCGCCAGCAGCTTTTCCGGGAAAGACAATGAGCAGTTCTTC. This gives the protein CASSFSGKDNEQFF.

The rearrangement joins TRBV30 to TRBJ2-3, with 11 bases identical to TRBD2. Losses at the gene ends were 1 base for V and 1 base for J; bases not matched to a gene: 7. The CDR3 runs to 17 residues. Germline V gives CDR1 GTSNPN, CDR2 SVGIG (reference sequence). This CDR3 reads CAWSATLAGVGTDTQYF. The CDR3 DNA follows: TGTGCCTGGAGTGCCACACTAGCGGGAGTTGGCACAGATACGCAGTATTTT.

The CDR3 sequence is CASSTSGIRDEQFF. The CDR3 DNA reads TGTGCCAGCAGTACCAGCGGGATTCGGGATGAGCAGTTCTTC. The V gene is TRBV25-1, the J gene TRBJ2-1; 7 nucleotides agree with TRBD2. The CDR3 contains 14 residues. V dropped 5 bases and J dropped 8; count of bases not matched to a gene: 9. Germline assignment: CDR1 MGHDK and CDR2 SYGVNS.

This clone has only one observation. The chain is built from TRBV9 and TRBJ2-6; D is perhaps TRBD1 (6 bases). V lost 0 bases and J lost 0, with 13 bases in between. Germline V CDR1 and CDR2: SGDLS, YYNGEE. The CDR3 contains 18 residues. CDR3 DNA: TGTGCCAGCAGCGTAGCTCAACAGGGCCGCTCTGGGGCCAACGTCCTGACTTTC. Its protein product is CASSVAQQGRSGANVLTF.

The chain links TRBV11-2 to TRBJ2-3; D unresolved. CDR1 and CDR2 (germline): SGHAT, FQNNGV. Trimming shortened V by 5 bases and J by 0 bases, and 12 bases separated the two germline ends. The CDR3 runs to 15 residues. The CDR3 protein is CASSPDGTSTDTQYF. In DNA form, the CDR3 reads TGTGCCAGCAGCCCGGACGGCACTAGCACAGATACGCAGTATTTT.

This clone appeared once. This rearrangement joins TRBV15 to TRBJ2-5; no reliable D call. Trimming took 0 bases from V and 4 from J, leaving 6 bases between them. The CDR3 extends over 13 amino acids. Germline CDR1 is LNHNV and CDR2 is YYDKDF (reference sequence). As DNA, the CDR3 is TGTGCCACCAGCAGAGACCCCCGAGAGACCCAGTACTTC. Translating gives CATSRDPRETQYF.

The V and J genes are TRBV4-2 and TRBJ1-4; D is uncertain. Trimming removed 7 bases from V and 0 bases from J, with 9 bases in between. CDR1 and CDR2 (germline): LGHNA, YNFKEQ. The CDR3 runs 14 residues. The CDR3 reads CASTPEATNEKLFF. The DNA for the CDR3 is TGTGCCAGCACCCCAGAAGCAACTAATGAAAAACTGTTTTTT.

The gene calls are TRBV19 and TRBJ1-1; D is unresolved. Deletions cut 6 bases from V and 4 bases from J, with 12 bases between. CDR3 length equals 13 residues. CDR1 is LNHDA, CDR2 SQIVND, per germline (reference sequence). The CDR3 is CASSQFEGTEAFF. The CDR3 DNA is TGTGCCAGTAGCCAATTCGAGGGCACTGAAGCTTTCTTT. The full variable domain, completed using reference TRBV19 and TRBJ1-1, is DGGITQSPKYLFRKEGQNVTLSCEQNLNHDAMYWYRQDPGQGLRLIYYSQIVNDFQKGDIAEGYSVSREKKESFPLTVTSAQKNPTAFYLCASSQFEGTEAFFGQGTRLTVV.

The chain carries TRBV30 and TRBJ2-6; 11 nucleotides line up with TRBD1. This CDR3 region has 16 residues. Germline CDR1 is GTSNPN and CDR2 is SVGIG (reference sequence). J was trimmed by 0 bases and V by 6 bases; bases with no gene match: 4. This CDR3 reads CACRGQGDSGANVLTF. The CDR3 DNA is TGTGCCTGTAGGGGACAGGGGGACTCTGGGGCCAACGTCCTGACTTTC.

This chain joins TRBV7-9 and TRBJ2-7; D ambiguous. The CDR3 covers 12 residues. From germline, CDR1 is SEHNR and CDR2 FQNEAQ (reference sequence). Trimming took 5 bases from V and 3 from J, leaving 8 bases between them. CDR3 region: CASSPSNYEQYF. DNA for the CDR3: TGTGCCAGCAGCCCCAGTAACTACGAGCAGTACTTC. The whole variable domain, remainder taken from reference TRBV7-9 and TRBJ2-7, is DTGVSQNPRHKITKRGQNVTFRCDPISEHNRLYWYRQTLGQGPEFLTYFQNEAQLEKSRLLSDRFSAERPKGSFSTLEIQRTEQGDSAMYLCASSPSNYEQYFGPGTRLTVT.

The rearrangement uses TRBV14 and TRBJ2-1; 11 bases align to TRBD1. The CDR3 is made up of 18 amino acids. Germline V CDR1 and CDR2: SGHDN, FVKESK. With 3 bases clipped from V and 5 bases from J, the junction kept 12 bases outside the gene matches. The CDR3, as DNA: TGTGCCAGCAGCCACCTCCGCGGGACAGGGGGTGCGAACAATGAGCAGTTCTTC. Protein: CASSHLRGTGGANNEQFF.

The CDR3 here is CASSVSSGRASEQFF. The CDR3 bases are TGTGCCAGCAGCGTATCCTCCGGGAGGGCCAGTGAGCAGTTCTTC. The rearrangement uses TRBV9 and TRBJ2-1, with 8 bases identical to TRBD2. CDR3 length: 15 amino acids. The V segment lost 1 base and the J segment 9 bases; nucleotides outside the gene matches: 9. Germline V gives CDR1 SGDLS, CDR2 YYNGEE.

This clone was recorded only once. The rearrangement joins TRBV7-3 to TRBJ2-2, with 7 bases identical to TRBD2. The V and J ends lost 6 bases and 0 bases, in that order; junction bases with no gene match: 4. This CDR3 comprises 15 residues. The germline CDR1 and CDR2 sequences are SGHTA and FQGTGA. The CDR3 nucleotides are TGTGCCAGCAGTTCCGGGACTACGAACACCGGGGAGCTGTTTTTT. This sequence encodes CASSSGTTNTGELFF.

The DNA for the CDR3 is TGCGCCAGCAGCTTGGAAATAGCGGAGAACACCGGGGAGCTGTTTTTT. Translation: CASSLEIAENTGELFF. J is TRBJ2-2 and V is TRBV5-1; TRBD2 might be the D (6 bases). This CDR3 spans 16 amino acids. From germline, CDR1 is SGHRS and CDR2 YFSETQ. Trimming cost V 0 bases and J 1 base, with 10 bases left between them.

The genes are TRBV11-2 and TRBJ2-7, with a tentative D call TRBD1 (6 bases). Trimming shortened V by 4 bases and J by 1 base, and 11 bases separated the two germline ends. This CDR3 comprises 14 residues. The germline CDR1 and CDR2 sequences are SGHAT and FQNNGV. CDR3 bases: TGTGCCAGCAGCTGGGTAACAGGGTCCTACGAGCAGTACTTC. Protein: CASSWVTGSYEQYF.

The count of this clone is one. The CDR3 sequence: CSVDSSGSSDTQYF. The CDR3 DNA reads TGCAGCGTAGACTCTAGCGGGAGCTCAGATACGCAGTATTTT. The chain uses TRBV29-1 and TRBJ2-3; TRBD2 matches at 10 bases. CDR1 SQVTM and CDR2 ANQGSEA come from the germline V gene. This CDR3 has 14 amino acids. V was pared by 6 bases and J by 4 bases, with 7 bases of the junction left unmatched.

V and J are TRBV19 and TRBJ1-1; 7 nucleotides agree with TRBD1. The CDR3 is 14 amino acids. From germline, CDR1 is LNHDA and CDR2 SQIVND (reference sequence). Trimming cost V 4 bases and J 4 bases; bases outside gene matches: 6. The CDR3 reads CASSTQGEGTEAFF. The CDR3 bases are TGTGCCAGTAGTACGCAGGGGGAAGGCACTGAAGCTTTCTTT.